The 13 T cell receptor beta chains below were found in one sample sequenced in a study of blood T cells in healthy people across ages. A sample-barcoded 5' primer and a J-beta primer mix were used in a second PCR of about 7 to 12 cycles. From the 5' RACE reads, TCRdb called clonotypes with MiXCR, one entry per CDR3 protein. The data show more than 750,000 distinct CDR3 sequences, with 25% to 30% seen just once and 10% to 13% held by the top ten. The data also belong to a second study, concerning T cells of mothers and their children.

The sequencing input was blood. These receptors originate from a woman aged 40 to 50 in good health.

As for this clonotype: Given a much more abundant clone one base away, this may be a read error. V and J are TRBV4-1 and TRBJ2-7; the D gene is possibly TRBD1 (6 bases). Trimming stripped 0 bases from V and 7 bases from J, with 25 bases between. This CDR3 has 18 amino acids. The germline CDR1 and CDR2 sequences are MGHRA and YSYEKL. The CDR3 DNA is TGCGCCAGCAGCCAAGATTCTCCAGGGGCCAAATTAAAGAATGAGCAGTACTTC. It yields the protein CASSQDSPGAKLKNEQYF.

Worth noting for this clonotype: A much bigger clone sits one base away, suggesting this may be a read error. The rearrangement uses TRBV14 and TRBJ2-5; D is perhaps TRBD1 (5 bases). Germline V gives CDR1 SGHDN, CDR2 FVKESK. Trimming took 3 bases from V and 11 from J, leaving 19 bases between them. The CDR3 has 14 residues. CDR3 coding DNA: TGTGCCAGCAGCCATGATCAGGGAAGGAATGAGCAGTACTTC. Protein product: CASSHDQGRNEQYF.

This clonotype occurred many times. The chain employs TRBV6-2 or TRBV6-3 and TRBJ2-4; D not certain. CDR3 length: 15 amino acids. V lost 4 bases, J lost 2 bases, and 12 bases lay in between. Per the germline V gene, CDR1 is MNHEY and CDR2 is SVGEGT. The CDR3 nucleotides are TGTGCCAGCAGTTGCCCGCCGGGTTCCAAAAACATTCAGTACTTC. Protein: CASSCPPGSKNIQYF.

The chain carries TRBV29-1 and TRBJ2-1, with TRBD2 as a possible D gene (5 bases). Per germline, CDR1 SQVTM and CDR2 ANQGSEA. CDR3 length: 15 amino acids. V was cut by 1 base and J by 14 bases, with 24 bases left in between. Here the CDR3 DNA reads TGCAGCGTTGAAGGTCTATCTTCCCGGGAAATTGGGGAGTTCTTC. Its protein product is CSVEGLSSREIGEFF.

The CDR3: CASSQRPGDSMNTEAFF. CDR3 DNA: TGTGCCAGCAGCCAAAGACCTGGGGACAGCATGAACACTGAAGCTTTCTTT. J is TRBJ1-1 and V is TRBV4-2; 7 nucleotides match TRBD1. After removal of 2 bases from V and 0 bases from J, the junction contained 9 bases not matched to a gene. The CDR3 totals 17 residues. The germline CDR1 and CDR2 sequences are LGHNA and YNFKEQ.

The chain is built from TRBV7-2 and TRBJ1-1; D call uncertain. Trimming shortened V by 5 bases and J by 7 bases, and 8 bases separated the two germline ends. The CDR3 loop spans 11 amino acids. The germline V gene has CDR1 SGHTA and CDR2 FQGNSA. CDR3 region: CASSPKVEAFF. CDR3 nucleotides: TGTGCCAGCAGCCCGAAAGTTGAAGCTTTCTTT.

This clonotype was observed a few times. Germline is not matched at one junction end, which may reflect a read error. The rearrangement links TRBV5-5 to TRBJ1-4; 9 nucleotides agree with TRBD1. This CDR3 spans 15 amino acids. Germline CDR1 is SGHKS and CDR2 is YYEKEE (reference sequence). This CDR3 reads CASSLGTGLNEKLFF. CDR3 DNA sequence: TGCGCCAGCAGCTTGGGGACAGGGCTGAATGAAAAACTGTTTTTT.

There are many counts of this clonotype. The chain carries TRBV4-1 and TRBJ2-7; TRBD2 matches 13 bases. V lost 4 bases to trimming and J lost 5 bases; unmatched junction nucleotides: 5. This CDR3 contains 15 residues. Germline CDR1 reads MGHRA; CDR2 reads YSYEKL. The CDR3 DNA sequence: TGCGCCAGCAGCCGAACTAGCGGGGGGGCCGACGAGCAGTACTTC. It specifies CASSRTSGGADEQYF.

The chain links TRBV5-1 to TRBJ2-1, with 10 nucleotides matching TRBD2. The CDR3 sequence is 16 residues long. V lost 4 bases, J lost 9 bases, and 13 bases stayed unmatched. Germline CDR1 reads SGHRS; CDR2 reads YFSETQ. The CDR3 protein is CASSKRTSGSGGEQFF. CDR3 bases: TGCGCCAGCAGCAAACGGACTAGCGGCTCTGGGGGTGAGCAGTTCTTC.

This chain connects TRBV4-1 to TRBJ1-2; tentatively, D is TRBD1 (5 bases). This CDR3 has 17 amino acids. Germline CDR1 and CDR2: MGHRA and YSYEKL. Trimming shortened V by 4 bases and J by 2 bases, and 20 bases separated the two germline ends. The CDR3, as DNA: TGCGCCAGCAGCCGAACGTCGGGGAGGGGCGCGAACTATGGCTACACCTTC. Its protein is CASSRTSGRGANYGYTF.

As to this clonotype: This may stem from a read error, because a much larger clone lies one nucleotide away. J is TRBJ2-1 and V is TRBV28, with 12 nucleotides matching TRBD2. CDR1 is MDHEN and CDR2 is SYDVKM in the germline V gene. Unmatched junction bases numbered 8, after V lost 6 bases and J lost 8 bases. CDR3 length equals 15 residues. The CDR3 loop reads CASSPSGGVSDEQFF. Written as DNA, the CDR3 is TGTGCCAGCAGCCCTAGCGGGGGGGTCTCGGATGAGCAGTTCTTC.

A few counts support this clonotype. The genes are TRBV7-3 and TRBJ2-1; D gene ambiguous. The CDR3 is 15 amino acids. The ends were cut back, 1 base at V and 8 bases at J, with 15 bases in the middle. Looked up from germline, CDR1 is SGHTA and CDR2 is FQGTGA. The CDR3 region has the DNA TGTGCCAGCAGCTTAATCCCGGCCCCGCCCGATGAGCAGTTCTTC. Translation gives CASSLIPAPPDEQFF.

In its sample, this clonotype was seen a few times. V usage is TRBV11-2 and J usage is TRBJ2-5, with D possibly being TRBD1 (6 bases). The CDR3 consists of 16 residues. The germline V gene has CDR1 SGHAT and CDR2 FQNNGV. Trimming stripped 3 bases from V and 1 base from J, with 15 bases between. In nucleotides, the CDR3 is TGTGCCAGCAGCTTGGGTAGGGGGAAACGCCAAGAGACCCAGTACTTC. Protein product: CASSLGRGKRQETQYF.